Sequencing of this TCR beta chain was carried out in a study of T cell changes during pregnancy in multiple sclerosis. This table comes from immunoSEQ multiplex PCR, and its TCRdb copy is limited to in-frame clones, with some not included. The sample has 29,000 or so clones, roughly nine tenths seen once. The germline V gene has CDR1 MNHEY and CDR2 SMNVEV (reference sequence). V trimming: 2 bases; J trimming: 8 bases; junction bases outside the gene matches: 2. The CDR3 has 12 amino acids. The clonotype was recovered from a female donor with multiple sclerosis, enrolled in a pregnancy study. The chain recombines TRBV27 with TRBJ2-7; TRBD1 matches 8 bases. The input for sequencing was CD8+ T cells from peripheral blood mononuclear cells, taken in the second trimester of pregnancy. CDR3 nucleotides: TGTGCCAGCAGTTTAACAGGGGGTCAGCAGTACTTC. Protein: CASSLTGGQQYF.